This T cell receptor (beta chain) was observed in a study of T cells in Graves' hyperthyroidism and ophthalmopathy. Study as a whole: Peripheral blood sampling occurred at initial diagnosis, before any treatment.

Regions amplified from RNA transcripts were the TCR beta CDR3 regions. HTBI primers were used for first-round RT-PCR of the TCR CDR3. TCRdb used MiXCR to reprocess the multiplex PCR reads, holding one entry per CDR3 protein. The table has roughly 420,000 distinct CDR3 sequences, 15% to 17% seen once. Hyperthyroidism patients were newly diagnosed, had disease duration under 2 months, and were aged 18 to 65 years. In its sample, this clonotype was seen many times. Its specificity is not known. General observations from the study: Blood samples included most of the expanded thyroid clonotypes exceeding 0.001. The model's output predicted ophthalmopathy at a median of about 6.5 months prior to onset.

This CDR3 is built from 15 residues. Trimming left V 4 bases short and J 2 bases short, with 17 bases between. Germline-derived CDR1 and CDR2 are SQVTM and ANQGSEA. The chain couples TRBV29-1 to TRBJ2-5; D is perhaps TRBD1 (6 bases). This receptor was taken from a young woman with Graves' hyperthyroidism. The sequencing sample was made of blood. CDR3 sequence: CSVATPDRQQETQYF. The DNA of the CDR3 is TGCAGCGTTGCCACTCCCGACAGGCAGCAAGAGACCCAGTACTTC.